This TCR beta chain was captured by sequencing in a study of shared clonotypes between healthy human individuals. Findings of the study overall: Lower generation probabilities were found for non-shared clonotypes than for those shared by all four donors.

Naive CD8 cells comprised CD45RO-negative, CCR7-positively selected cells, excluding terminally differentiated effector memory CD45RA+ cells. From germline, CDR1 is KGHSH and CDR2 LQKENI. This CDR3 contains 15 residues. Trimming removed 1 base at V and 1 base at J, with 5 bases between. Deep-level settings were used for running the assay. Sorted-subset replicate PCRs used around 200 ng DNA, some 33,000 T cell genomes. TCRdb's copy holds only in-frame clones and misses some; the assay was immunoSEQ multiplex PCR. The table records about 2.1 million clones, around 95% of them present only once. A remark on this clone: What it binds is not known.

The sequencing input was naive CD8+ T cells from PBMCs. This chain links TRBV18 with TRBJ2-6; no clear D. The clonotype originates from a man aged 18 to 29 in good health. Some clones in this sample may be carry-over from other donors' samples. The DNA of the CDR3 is TGTGCCAGCTCACCACAAGGTTCTGGGGCCAACGTCCTGACTTTC. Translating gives CASSPQGSGANVLTF. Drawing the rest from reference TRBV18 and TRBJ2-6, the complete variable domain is NAGVMQNPRHLVRRRGQEARLRCSPMKGHSHVYWYRQLPEEGLKFMVYLQKENIIDESGMPKERFSAEFPKEGPSILRIQQVVRGDSAAYFCASSPQGSGANVLTFGAGSRLTVL.